One and the same sample provided the 27 T cell receptor beta chains below, sequenced in a study of cytomegalovirus exposure and HLA in healthy donors (dated by TCRdb to about 2017). The library was made by the immunoSEQ multiplex PCR assay. For the multiplex PCR, a mixture combining 60 forward primers for TCR Vbeta segments and 13 reverse primers for TCR Jbeta segments was used. TCRdb's version of the immuneACCESS table is confined to in-frame rearrangements and falls short of the full clone set. An unresolved V gene accounts for under half of the shortfall where checked; the remainder is of unknown origin. The sample table contains 90,000 to 95,000 clones; only one count was recorded for roughly 72% of them. The leading ten clones occupy 0.57% of the sample. The sequencing sample was made of PBMCs. These receptors were collected from a man aged 30 to 45 in good health and CMV-seronegative.

The V call is TRBV5-6, the J call TRBJ2-1; D is uncertain. V was cut by 4 bases and J by 0 bases, with 17 bases left in between. The CDR3 has 17 amino acids. Germline CDR1 is SGHDT and CDR2 is YYEEEE. CDR3 DNA: TGTGCCAGCAGCCGGAGATTGGTCGGAAGCTCCTACAATGAGCAGTTCTTC. Translation: CASSRRLVGSSYNEQFF. Full variable domain (outside the CDR3, taken from reference TRBV5-6 and TRBJ2-1): DAGVTQSPTHLIKTRGQQVTLRCSPKSGHDTVSWYQQALGQGPQFIFQYYEEEERQRGNFPDRFSGHQFPNYSSELNVNALLLGDSALYLCASSRRLVGSSYNEQFFGPGTRLTVL.

The V gene is TRBV5-1, the J gene TRBJ2-3; possible D gene TRBD2, 5 bases. The V and J ends lost 2 bases and 4 bases respectively, with 20 bases between them. This CDR3 is 17 amino acids long. Germline CDR1 SGHRS, CDR2 YFSETQ. Written as DNA, the CDR3 is TGCGCCAGCAGCTTCAGGAATCCGGGGTCTGGTGCAGATACGCAGTATTTT. Translation gives CASSFRNPGSGADTQYF.

The genes are TRBV7-2 and TRBJ1-1; the D is unclear. Germline V gives CDR1 SGHTA, CDR2 FQGNSA. V shed 1 base and J shed 10 bases, with 4 bases lying between them. CDR3 length equals 10 residues. The chain's CDR3 is CASSLDRAFF. The CDR3 DNA is TGTGCCAGCAGCTTAGATCGAGCTTTCTTT. Complete variable domain (other parts from reference TRBV7-2 and TRBJ1-1): GAGVSQSPSNKVTEKGKDVELRCDPISGHTALYWYRQSLGQGLEFLIYFQGNSAPDKSGLPSDRFSAERTGGSVSTLTIQRTQQEDSAVYLCASSLDRAFFGQGTRLTVV.

The CDR3 DNA sequence: TGTGCCAGCAGTCGGGACGGGAGCTCCTACGAGCAGTACTTC. Translating it yields CASSRDGSSYEQYF. V is TRBV6-5 and J is TRBJ2-7; tentative D call: TRBD2 (6 bases). The CDR3 loop spans 14 amino acids. V was clipped by 5 bases and J by 0 bases, with 11 bases between them. The germline V gene has CDR1 MNHEY and CDR2 SVGAGI.

This chain links TRBV5-1 with TRBJ2-1; 11 nucleotides match TRBD1. The germline V gene has CDR1 SGHRS and CDR2 YFSETQ. The CDR3 extends over 15 amino acids. The trim removed 5 bases at V and 8 bases at J, leaving 9 bases unmatched. In DNA form, the CDR3 reads TGCGCCAGCAGACCTCGGACAGGGGGCTTGGATGAGCAGTTCTTC. Translated: CASRPRTGGLDEQFF.

The V and J genes are TRBV5-5 and TRBJ1-5, with D possibly TRBD1 on 5 matching bases. Germline V gene sequence: CDR1 SGHKS, CDR2 YYEKEE (reference sequence). V was clipped by 3 bases and J by 1 base, with 8 bases between them. The CDR3 runs to 14 residues. CDR3 sequence (DNA): TGTGCCAGCAGCTCGGACACCAGCAATCAGCCCCAGCATTTT. It is translated as CASSSDTSNQPQHF.

There are a few counts of this clone. The chain is built from TRBV4-1 and TRBJ2-7; TRBD2 is a possible D gene (6 bases). V gave up 0 bases and J gave up 4 bases, with 13 bases separating them. The V gene's germline CDR1 is MGHRA and CDR2 YSYEKL. This CDR3 has 15 residues. CDR3 sequence: CASSQDPGGRYEQYF. In DNA, the CDR3 is TGCGCCAGCAGCCAAGATCCCGGGGGACGTTACGAGCAGTACTTC.

V is TRBV10-2 and J is TRBJ2-7, with TRBD2 matching 10 bases. CDR3 length: 13 residues. V trimming: 11 bases; J trimming: 3 bases; junction bases outside the gene matches: 7. Germline loops: CDR1 WSHSY, CDR2 SAAADI. The CDR3 DNA follows: TGCGCCTCACGTAGCGGGGGGCTCTACGAGCAGTACGTC. This encodes CASRSGGLYEQYV.

The chain combines TRBV5-1 with TRBJ2-2, with no clear D. The CDR3 spans 13 residues. The germline CDR1 and CDR2 sequences are SGHRS and YFSETQ. Trimming left V 0 bases short and J 5 bases short, with 5 bases between. CDR3 in DNA: TGCGCCAGCAGCTTGGTAGTGACCGGGGAGCTGTTTTTT. It is translated as CASSLVVTGELFF.

The J gene is TRBJ1-5, the V gene TRBV9, with D possibly TRBD1 on 5 matching bases. Trimming removed 0 bases at V and 5 bases at J, with 12 bases between. The CDR3 runs 15 residues. Germline CDR1 SGDLS, CDR2 YYNGEE. This CDR3 is CASSVESTVDQPQHF. The CDR3 bases are TGTGCCAGCAGCGTAGAGTCGACAGTAGATCAGCCCCAGCATTTT.

V is TRBV19 and J is TRBJ1-1; TRBD1 agrees at 7 bases. Looked up from germline, CDR1 is LNHDA and CDR2 is SQIVND (reference sequence). V lost 3 bases to trimming and J lost 0 bases; unmatched junction nucleotides: 7. The CDR3 has 16 amino acids. CDR3 nucleotides: TGTGCCAGTAGTATGAGGGGGCGCTTGATGAACACTGAAGCTTTCTTT. Translating it yields CASSMRGRLMNTEAFF.

The gene calls are TRBV27 and TRBJ1-2, with TRBD1 identical over 8 bases. Unmatched junction bases numbered 6, after V lost 2 bases and J lost 7 bases. Per the germline V gene, CDR1 is MNHEY and CDR2 is SMNVEV (reference sequence). The CDR3 extends over 14 amino acids. The DNA for the CDR3 is TGTGCCAGCAGTTTACGGCAGGGGGCTTCTGGCTACACCTTC. As protein: CASSLRQGASGYTF.

This chain links TRBV18 with TRBJ1-1, with 9 positions matching TRBD1. This CDR3 has 15 residues. V lost 3 bases to trimming and J lost 3 bases; unmatched junction nucleotides: 5. Germline CDR1 reads KGHSH; CDR2 reads LQKENI. In DNA form, the CDR3 reads TGTGCCAGCTCACCGAGGACAGGGGCCGACACTGAAGCTTTCTTT. Encoded protein: CASSPRTGADTEAFF.

The chain has TRBV25-1 and TRBJ2-5; 9 positions agree with TRBD2. CDR3 length equals 17 residues. The junction had 14 bases not matched to a gene; V was cut back by 8 bases and J by 1 base. The germline gives CDR1 MGHDK, CDR2 SYGVNS. The CDR3 loop is CASPGGVSGGLQETQYF. CDR3 in DNA: TGTGCCAGCCCCGGTGGGGTTAGCGGGGGCCTCCAAGAGACCCAGTACTTC.

The chain combines TRBV6-5 with TRBJ1-1; possible D gene TRBD1, 6 bases. The germline V and J ends were trimmed by 2 bases and 2 bases, with 9 bases remaining between them. The CDR3 contains 14 residues. Looked up from germline, CDR1 is MNHEY and CDR2 is SVGAGI. The CDR3 DNA reads as TGTGCCAGCAGTTACAGGGGGTTAAACACTGAAGCTTTCTTT. Protein: CASSYRGLNTEAFF.

This chain connects TRBV19 to TRBJ2-5; 9 nucleotides match TRBD2. The germline gives CDR1 LNHDA, CDR2 SQIVND (reference sequence). With 7 bases clipped from V and 4 bases from J, the junction kept 16 bases outside the gene matches. The CDR3 is 17 amino acids. As DNA, the CDR3 is TGTGCCAGTACCCTAAGGCACCTAGCGGGATACGTAGAGACCCAGTACTTC. Its protein product is CASTLRHLAGYVETQYF. The whole variable domain, remainder taken from reference TRBV19 and TRBJ2-5, is DGGITQSPKYLFRKEGQNVTLSCEQNLNHDAMYWYRQDPGQGLRLIYYSQIVNDFQKGDIAEGYSVSREKKESFPLTVTSAQKNPTAFYLCASTLRHLAGYVETQYFGPGTRLLVL.

The chain couples TRBV18 to TRBJ1-3; 9 bases align to TRBD1. The CDR3 covers 15 residues. The trim removed 3 bases at V and 2 bases at J, leaving 2 bases unmatched. Germline assignment: CDR1 KGHSH and CDR2 LQKENI. The CDR3 reads CASSPRTGAGNTIYF. CDR3 in DNA: TGTGCCAGCTCACCCCGGACAGGGGCTGGAAACACCATATATTTT.

This clone showed up just a few times. This same CDR3 is encoded by further DNA sequences in the sample. The gene calls are TRBV7-9 and TRBJ2-3; tentative D call: TRBD2 (5 bases). The CDR3 loop spans 13 amino acids. The V end lost 1 base, the J end lost 3 bases, and 5 bases lay between the germline ends. CDR1 and CDR2 (germline): SEHNR, FQNEAQ (reference sequence). In DNA, the CDR3 is TGTGCCAGCAGCTTAGGAGGGACAGATACGCAGTATTTT. The encoded protein is CASSLGGTDTQYF.

This chain links TRBV5-1 with TRBJ2-2, with D perhaps TRBD1 (6 bases). The germline V gene encodes CDR1 SGHRS and CDR2 YFSETQ. The V gene lost 6 bases and the J gene lost 1 base, with 10 bases spanning the gap. CDR3 length equals 14 residues. CDR3 sequence: CASTLTGNTGELFF. The DNA for the CDR3 is TGCGCCAGCACCCTGACAGGGAACACCGGGGAGCTGTTTTTT.

The chain uses TRBV6-5 and TRBJ2-5, with TRBD1 matching 7 bases. Matching the DNA end better, TRBJ2-7 makes the J call doubtful. In germline, CDR1 is MNHEY, CDR2 SVGAGI. CDR3 length: 15 amino acids. CDR3 sequence reads: CASSYGTDRSYEQYF. The CDR3, as DNA: TGTGCCAGCAGTTACGGGACAGACCGCTCCTACGAGCAGTACTTC.

The V gene is TRBV5-1, the J gene TRBJ2-7, with D unresolved. This CDR3 region has 16 residues. CDR1 SGHRS and CDR2 YFSETQ come from the germline V gene. The V gene lost 0 bases and the J gene lost 0 bases, with 13 bases spanning the gap. The CDR3 is CASSLASTRSSYEQYF. The CDR3 DNA reads TGCGCCAGCAGCTTGGCCTCCACAAGGAGCTCCTACGAGCAGTACTTC.

The gene calls are TRBV5-6 and TRBJ1-1; the D gene is possibly TRBD1 (5 bases). Trimming removed 7 bases at V and 0 bases at J, with 19 bases between. This CDR3 is built from 16 residues. Germline CDR1 is SGHDT and CDR2 is YYEEEE. CDR3 in DNA: TGTGCCAGCGTCCAGACGGACGAAGGGGTGAACACTGAAGCTTTCTTT. It encodes CASVQTDEGVNTEAFF.

This chain links TRBV5-4 with TRBJ2-5; 12 bases line up with TRBD2. The CDR3 has 16 amino acids. Germline V gives CDR1 SGHNT, CDR2 YYREEE (reference sequence). V was clipped by 0 bases and J by 4 bases; unmatched bases: 4. The CDR3 bases are TGTGCCAGCAGCTTGGGGCTAGCGGGGGGGTCAGAGACCCAGTACTTC. Translation gives CASSLGLAGGSETQYF. The full variable domain, in which reference TRBV5-4 and TRBJ2-5 provide the parts outside the CDR3, is ETGVTQSPTHLIKTRGQQVTLRCSSQSGHNTVSWYQQALGQGPQFIFQYYREEENGRGNFPPRFSGLQFPNYSSELNVNALELDDSALYLCASSLGLAGGSETQYFGPGTRLLVL.

The chain combines TRBV5-1 with TRBJ1-1; 7 bases agree with TRBD1. The CDR3 covers 15 residues. V gave up 0 bases and J gave up 1 base; unmatched junction bases: 3. Per the germline V gene, CDR1 is SGHRS and CDR2 is YFSETQ. The CDR3 coding sequence is TGCGCCAGCAGCTTGGAAGGACAGGCGAACACTGAAGCTTTCTTT. Encoded protein: CASSLEGQANTEAFF.

Turning to this clone: Other nucleotide sequences in the sample specify the same CDR3. The CDR3 is CSVRTGGTEAFF. CDR3 in DNA: TGCAGCGTTCGGACAGGGGGAACTGAAGCTTTCTTT. The chain joins TRBV29-1 to TRBJ1-1; the match to TRBD1 covers 10 bases. Germline values: CDR1 SQVTM, CDR2 ANQGSEA. V shed 5 bases, J shed 5 bases, and the junction held 2 bases outside the gene matches. The CDR3 runs to 12 residues.

Comments on this clone: At one end the junction does not follow the germline gene, possibly because of a read error. The V and J genes are TRBV7-9 and TRBJ2-1, with 8 nucleotides matching TRBD2. The CDR3 is 17 amino acids. The germline V gene encodes CDR1 SEHNR and CDR2 FQNEAQ (reference sequence). The CDR3 bases are TGTTCCAGCAGCTTAGGGGTTCGGGGGGGGCCTGAAGATGAGCAGTTCTTC. Its protein product is CSSSLGVRGGPEDEQFF.

This chain links TRBV9 with TRBJ1-4; D might be TRBD1 (6 bases). The V end lost 4 bases, the J end lost 7 bases, and 14 bases lay between the germline ends. The CDR3 runs 14 residues. In germline, CDR1 is SGDLS, CDR2 YYNGEE. In DNA form, the CDR3 reads TGTGCCAGCAGCACGACAGGTTCCAGTGAAAAACTGTTTTTT. Protein product: CASSTTGSSEKLFF.